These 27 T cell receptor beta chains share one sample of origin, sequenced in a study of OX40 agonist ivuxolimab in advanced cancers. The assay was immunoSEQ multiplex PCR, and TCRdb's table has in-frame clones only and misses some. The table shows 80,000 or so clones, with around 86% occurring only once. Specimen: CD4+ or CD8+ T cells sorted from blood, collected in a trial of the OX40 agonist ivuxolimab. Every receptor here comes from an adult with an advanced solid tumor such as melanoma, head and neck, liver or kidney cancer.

CDR3 coding DNA: TGTGCCAGCAGTTACCAGAGGAGGGATAGGCCCCAGCATTTT. Its protein product is CASSYQRRDRPQHF. V and J are TRBV6-6 and TRBJ1-5; D remains unclear. The CDR3 extends over 14 amino acids. In germline, CDR1 is MNHNY, CDR2 SVGAGI (reference sequence). The ends were cut back, 2 bases at V and 9 bases at J, with 14 bases in the middle.

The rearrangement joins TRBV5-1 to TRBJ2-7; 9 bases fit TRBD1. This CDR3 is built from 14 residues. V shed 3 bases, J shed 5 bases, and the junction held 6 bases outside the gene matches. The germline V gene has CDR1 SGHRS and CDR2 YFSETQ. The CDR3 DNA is TGCGCCAGCAGCTCGGCGGACAGGGGTAACGAGCAGTACTTC. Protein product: CASSSADRGNEQYF.

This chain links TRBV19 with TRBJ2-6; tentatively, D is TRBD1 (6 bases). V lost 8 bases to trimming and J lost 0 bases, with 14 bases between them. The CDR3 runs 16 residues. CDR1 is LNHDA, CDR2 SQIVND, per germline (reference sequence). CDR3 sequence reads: CASGDRTTSGANVLTF. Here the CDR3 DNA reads TGTGCCAGTGGTGACAGGACCACCTCTGGGGCCAACGTCCTGACTTTC.

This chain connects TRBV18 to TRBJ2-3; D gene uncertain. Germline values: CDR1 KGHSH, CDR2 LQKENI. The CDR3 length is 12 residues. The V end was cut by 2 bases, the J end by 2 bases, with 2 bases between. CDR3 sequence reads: CASSPATDTQYF. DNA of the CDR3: TGTGCCAGCTCACCAGCCACAGATACGCAGTATTTT.

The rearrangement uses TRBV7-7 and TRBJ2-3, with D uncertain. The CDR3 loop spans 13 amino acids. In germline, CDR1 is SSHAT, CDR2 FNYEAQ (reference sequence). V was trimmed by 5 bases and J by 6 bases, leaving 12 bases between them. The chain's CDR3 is CASSRSPTDTQYF. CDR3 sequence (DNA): TGTGCCAGCAGCCGGAGCCCTACCGATACGCAGTATTTT. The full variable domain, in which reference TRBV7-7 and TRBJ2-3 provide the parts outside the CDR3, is GAGVSQSPRYKVTKRGQDVTLRCDPISSHATLYWYQQALGQGPEFLTYFNYEAQPDKSGLPSDRFSAERPEGSISTLTIQRTEQRDSAMYRCASSRSPTDTQYFGPGTRLTVL.

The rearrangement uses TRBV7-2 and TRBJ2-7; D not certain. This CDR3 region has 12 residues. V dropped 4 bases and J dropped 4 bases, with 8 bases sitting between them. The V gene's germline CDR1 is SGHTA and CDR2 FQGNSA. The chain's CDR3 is CASSSPRYEQYF. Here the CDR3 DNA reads TGTGCCAGCAGCTCCCCAAGATACGAGCAGTACTTC.

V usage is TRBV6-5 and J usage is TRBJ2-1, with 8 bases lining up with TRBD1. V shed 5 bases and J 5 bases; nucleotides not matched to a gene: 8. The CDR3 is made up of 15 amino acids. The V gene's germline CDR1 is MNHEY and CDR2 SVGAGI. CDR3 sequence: CASSQTRTGHNEQFF. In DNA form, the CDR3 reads TGTGCCAGCAGTCAAACCCGGACAGGGCACAATGAGCAGTTCTTC.

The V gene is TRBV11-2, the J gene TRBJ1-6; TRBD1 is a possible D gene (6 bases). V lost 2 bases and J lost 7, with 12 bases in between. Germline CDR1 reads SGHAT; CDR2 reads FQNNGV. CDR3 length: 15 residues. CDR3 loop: CASSLNGGANSPLHF. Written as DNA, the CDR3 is TGTGCCAGCAGCTTAAACGGGGGCGCGAATTCACCCCTCCACTTT.

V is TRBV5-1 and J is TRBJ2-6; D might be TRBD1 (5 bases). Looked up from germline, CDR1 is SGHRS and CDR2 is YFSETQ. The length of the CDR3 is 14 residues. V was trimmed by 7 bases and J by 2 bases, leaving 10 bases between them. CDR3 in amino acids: CASGASTGANVLTF. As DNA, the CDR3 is TGCGCCAGCGGGGCCAGTACTGGGGCCAACGTCCTGACTTTC.

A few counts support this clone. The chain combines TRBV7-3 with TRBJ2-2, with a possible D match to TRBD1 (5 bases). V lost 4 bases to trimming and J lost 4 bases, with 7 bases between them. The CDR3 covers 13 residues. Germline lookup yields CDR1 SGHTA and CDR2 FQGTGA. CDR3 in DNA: TGTGCCAGCAGCTCCAGGGCCACCGGGGAGCTGTTTTTT. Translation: CASSSRATGELFF.

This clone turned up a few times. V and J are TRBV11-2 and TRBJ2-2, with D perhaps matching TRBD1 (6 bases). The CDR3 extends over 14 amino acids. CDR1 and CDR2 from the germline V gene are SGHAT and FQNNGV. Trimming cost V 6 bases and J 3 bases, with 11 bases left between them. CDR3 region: CASRQGMDTGELFF. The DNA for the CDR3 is TGTGCCAGCAGACAGGGCATGGACACCGGGGAGCTGTTTTTT.

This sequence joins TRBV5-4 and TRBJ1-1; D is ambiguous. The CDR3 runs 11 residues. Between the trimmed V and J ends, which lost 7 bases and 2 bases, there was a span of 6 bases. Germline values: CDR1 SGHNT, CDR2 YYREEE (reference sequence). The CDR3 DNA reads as TGTGCCAGCGGGCGAAACACTGAAGCTTTCTTT. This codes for CASGRNTEAFF.

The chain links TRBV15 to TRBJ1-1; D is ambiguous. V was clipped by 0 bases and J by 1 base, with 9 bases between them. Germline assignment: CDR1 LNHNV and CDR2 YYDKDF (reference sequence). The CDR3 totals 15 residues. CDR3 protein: CATSRDTNGNTEAFF. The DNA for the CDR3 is TGTGCCACCAGCAGAGACACGAACGGGAACACTGAAGCTTTCTTT.

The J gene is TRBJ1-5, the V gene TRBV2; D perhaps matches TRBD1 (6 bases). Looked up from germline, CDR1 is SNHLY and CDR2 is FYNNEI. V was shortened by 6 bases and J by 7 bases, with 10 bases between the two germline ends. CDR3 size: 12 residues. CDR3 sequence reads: CASSVDSQPQHF. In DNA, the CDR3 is TGTGCCAGCAGCGTGGACAGCCAGCCCCAGCATTTT.

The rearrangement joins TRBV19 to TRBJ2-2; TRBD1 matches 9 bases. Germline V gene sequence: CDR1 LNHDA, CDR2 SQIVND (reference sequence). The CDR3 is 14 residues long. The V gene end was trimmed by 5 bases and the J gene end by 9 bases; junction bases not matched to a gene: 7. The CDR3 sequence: CASSGEGQGWELFF. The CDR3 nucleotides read TGTGCCAGTAGTGGAGAGGGACAGGGCTGGGAGCTGTTTTTT.

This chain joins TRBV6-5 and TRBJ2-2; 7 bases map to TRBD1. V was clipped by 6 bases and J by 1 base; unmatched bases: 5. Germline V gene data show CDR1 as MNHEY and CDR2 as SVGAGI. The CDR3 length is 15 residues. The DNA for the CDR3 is TGTGCCAGCAGCATAGGACAGGTGAACACCGGGGAGCTGTTTTTT. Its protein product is CASSIGQVNTGELFF.

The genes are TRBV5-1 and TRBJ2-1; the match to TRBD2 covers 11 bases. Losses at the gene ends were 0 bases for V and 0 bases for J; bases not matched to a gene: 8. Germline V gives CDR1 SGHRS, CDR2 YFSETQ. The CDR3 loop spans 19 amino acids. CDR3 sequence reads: CASSLDGSGGAFSYNEQFF. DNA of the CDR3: TGCGCCAGCAGCTTGGACGGTAGCGGGGGGGCCTTCTCCTACAATGAGCAGTTCTTC.

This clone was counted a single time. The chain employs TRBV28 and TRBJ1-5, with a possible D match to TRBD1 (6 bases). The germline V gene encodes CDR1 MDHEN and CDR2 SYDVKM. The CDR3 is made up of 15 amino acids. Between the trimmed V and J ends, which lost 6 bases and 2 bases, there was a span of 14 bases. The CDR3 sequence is CASSVTRQGNQPQHF. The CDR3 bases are TGTGCCAGCAGCGTTACTCGACAGGGCAATCAGCCCCAGCATTTT.

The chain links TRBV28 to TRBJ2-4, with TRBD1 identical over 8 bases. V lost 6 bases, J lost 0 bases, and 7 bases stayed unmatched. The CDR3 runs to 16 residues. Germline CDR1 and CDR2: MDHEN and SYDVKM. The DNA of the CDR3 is TGTGCCAGCAGGAAACAGGGGGGTATAGCCAAAAACATTCAGTACTTC. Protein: CASRKQGGIAKNIQYF.

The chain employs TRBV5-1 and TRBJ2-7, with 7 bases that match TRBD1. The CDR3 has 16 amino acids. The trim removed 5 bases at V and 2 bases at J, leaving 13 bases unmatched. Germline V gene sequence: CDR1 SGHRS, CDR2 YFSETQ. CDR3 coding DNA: TGCGCCAGCAGGTTCGACCTTCGGACAGGTCCCTACGAGCAGTACTTC. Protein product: CASRFDLRTGPYEQYF.

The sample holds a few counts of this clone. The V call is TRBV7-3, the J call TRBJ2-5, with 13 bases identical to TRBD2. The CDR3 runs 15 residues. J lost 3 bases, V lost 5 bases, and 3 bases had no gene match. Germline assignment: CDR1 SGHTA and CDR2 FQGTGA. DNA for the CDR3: TGTGCCAGCAGCGCGGGGACTAGCGGGAAAGAGACCCAGTACTTC. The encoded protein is CASSAGTSGKETQYF.

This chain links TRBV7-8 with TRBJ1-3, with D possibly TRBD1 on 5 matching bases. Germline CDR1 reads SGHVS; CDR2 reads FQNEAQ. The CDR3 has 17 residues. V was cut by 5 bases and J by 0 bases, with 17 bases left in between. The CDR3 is CASSLISTGSSGNTIYF. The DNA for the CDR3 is TGTGCCAGCAGCCTTATATCTACAGGCAGCTCTGGAAACACCATATATTTT. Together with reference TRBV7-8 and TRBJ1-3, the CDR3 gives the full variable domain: GAGVSQSPRYKVAKRGQDVALRCDPISGHVSLFWYQQALGQGPEFLTYFQNEAQLDKSGLPSDRFFAERPEGSVSTLKIQRTQQEDSAVYLCASSLISTGSSGNTIYFGEGSWLTVV.

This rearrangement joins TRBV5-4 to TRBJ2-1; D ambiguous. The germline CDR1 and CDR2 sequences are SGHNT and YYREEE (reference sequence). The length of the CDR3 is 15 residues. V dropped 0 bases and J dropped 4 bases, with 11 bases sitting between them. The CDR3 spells CASSLDLAVYNEQFF. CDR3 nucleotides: TGTGCCAGCAGCTTGGATTTAGCTGTATACAATGAGCAGTTCTTC. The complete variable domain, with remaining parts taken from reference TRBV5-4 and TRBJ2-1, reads ETGVTQSPTHLIKTRGQQVTLRCSSQSGHNTVSWYQQALGQGPQFIFQYYREEENGRGNFPPRFSGLQFPNYSSELNVNALELDDSALYLCASSLDLAVYNEQFFGPGTRLTVL.

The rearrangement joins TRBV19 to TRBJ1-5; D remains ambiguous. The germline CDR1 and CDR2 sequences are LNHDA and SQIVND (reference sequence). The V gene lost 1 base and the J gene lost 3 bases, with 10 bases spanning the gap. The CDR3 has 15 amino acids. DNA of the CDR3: TGTGCCAGTAGTATAGGGAACAGCAACAATCAGCCCCAGCATTTT. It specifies CASSIGNSNNQPQHF. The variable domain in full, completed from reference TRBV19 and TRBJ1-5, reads DGGITQSPKYLFRKEGQNVTLSCEQNLNHDAMYWYRQDPGQGLRLIYYSQIVNDFQKGDIAEGYSVSREKKESFPLTVTSAQKNPTAFYLCASSIGNSNNQPQHFGDGTRLSIL.

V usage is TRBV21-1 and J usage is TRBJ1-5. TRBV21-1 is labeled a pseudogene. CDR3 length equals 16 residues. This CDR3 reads CASSNSPGTINQPQHF. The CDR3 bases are TGTGCCAGCAGCAATAGCCCAGGCACTATCAATCAGCCCCAGCATTTT.

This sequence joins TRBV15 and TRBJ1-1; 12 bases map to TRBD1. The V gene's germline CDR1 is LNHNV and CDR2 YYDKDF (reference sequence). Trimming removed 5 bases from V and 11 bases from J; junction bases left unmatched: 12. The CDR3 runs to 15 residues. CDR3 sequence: CATSVRDRGPRLAFF. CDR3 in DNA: TGTGCCACCAGCGTTCGGGACAGGGGGCCCCGGCTGGCTTTCTTT.

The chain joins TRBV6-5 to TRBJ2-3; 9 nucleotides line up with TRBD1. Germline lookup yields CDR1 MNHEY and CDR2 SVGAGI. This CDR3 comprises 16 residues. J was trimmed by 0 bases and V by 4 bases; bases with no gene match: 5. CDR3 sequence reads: CASSFGQGRSTDTQYF. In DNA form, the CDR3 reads TGTGCCAGCAGTTTCGGACAGGGGCGAAGCACAGATACGCAGTATTTT.